One and the same sample provided the 27 T cell receptor beta chains below, sequenced in a study of human T cells and chemical hapten exposure (dated by TCRdb to the early 2020s). The intended sense of this specimen's time point label: patch test 1, 2 weeks after DPC sensitization. What the treatment or condition label conveys for this sample: therapeutic diphenylcyclopropenone sensitization with weekly scalp DPC. Library prep was done by RACE. TCRdb shows the sequencer as NextSeq 500. The raw public reads went through TCRdb reprocessing: fastp at Q25, MiXCR clone calling, in-frame beta chains kept. A single entry per CDR3 protein holds the most common genes and DNA from its merged rows. This sample holds 75,000 to 90,000 distinct CDR3 sequences; over 9.5% were observed only once. The top ten constitute approximately 3.7% of the sample. The specimen comprised whole blood, sampled in connection with sensitization to the hapten diphenylcyclopropenone (DPC). These TCRs come from a woman aged 60-70 years with alopecia areata. Some clones in this sample may be carry-over from other donors' samples.

This chain joins TRBV5-1 and TRBJ2-7; possibly TRBD1 for D (6 bases). CDR3 length: 14 residues. Trimming stripped 4 bases from V and 3 bases from J, with 14 bases between. Germline V gene data show CDR1 as SGHRS and CDR2 as YFSETQ. The CDR3 nucleotides are TGCGCCAGCAGCACCCAGGGGTCCCTCTACGAGCAGTACTTC. Residues: CASSTQGSLYEQYF.

The chain joins TRBV19 to TRBJ2-6; 7 positions agree with TRBD2. CDR3 size: 16 residues. The ends lost 9 bases at V and 0 bases at J; junction bases unmatched: 8. The germline gives CDR1 LNHDA, CDR2 SQIVND (reference sequence). CDR3 sequence: CASSERGNSGANVLTF. The CDR3 DNA is TGTGCCAGCAGTGAGCGGGGAAACTCTGGGGCCAACGTCCTGACTTTC. The full variable domain, in which reference TRBV19 and TRBJ2-6 provide the parts outside the CDR3, is DGGITQSPKYLFRKEGQNVTLSCEQNLNHDAMYWYRQDPGQGLRLIYYSQIVNDFQKGDIAEGYSVSREKKESFPLTVTSAQKNPTAFYLCASSERGNSGANVLTFGAGSRLTVL.

In this sample, this clonotype turned up a few times. J is TRBJ2-4 and V is TRBV19; TRBD2 might be the D (5 bases). CDR3 length: 13 amino acids. V lost 4 bases and J lost 6, with 10 bases in between. Germline V lookup: CDR1 LNHDA, CDR2 SQIVND (reference sequence). The CDR3 DNA follows: TGTGCCAGTAGTAGGGCGGGTGGAAACATTCAGTACTTC. It yields the protein CASSRAGGNIQYF.

This clonotype turned up a few times. J is TRBJ1-2 and V is TRBV7-9; 8 nucleotides line up with TRBD1. CDR1 is SEHNR and CDR2 is FQNEAQ in the germline V gene (reference sequence). CDR3 size: 13 residues. The ends lost 5 bases at V and 7 bases at J; junction bases unmatched: 6. The CDR3 loop reads CASSTTGGFGYTF. The CDR3 DNA reads TGTGCCAGCAGCACTACAGGGGGTTTTGGCTACACCTTC.

Points on this clonotype: At one of its ends the junction is not consistent with the germline gene, which may arise from a read error. The chain is built from TRBV2 and TRBJ2-3; D is perhaps TRBD2 (6 bases). CDR1 SNHLY and CDR2 FYNNEI come from the germline V gene. The CDR3 consists of 10 residues. As DNA, the CDR3 is TGTGCCAGCATAGCCGGGACTGTCCATTTT. It codes for CASIAGTVHF. Drawing the rest from reference TRBV2 and TRBJ2-3, the complete variable domain is EPEVTQTPSHQVTQMGQEVILRCVPISNHLYFYWYRQILGQKVEFLVSFYNNEISEKSEIFDDQFSVERPDGSNFTLKIRSTKLEDSAMYFCASIAGTVHFGPGTRLTVL.

V is TRBV7-9 and J is TRBJ1-4, with 8 bases aligning to TRBD1. Germline values: CDR1 SEHNR, CDR2 FQNEAQ (reference sequence). With V trimmed by 5 bases and J by 7 bases, 9 bases remained unmatched. The CDR3 has 15 amino acids. The CDR3 DNA is TGTGCCAGCAGCCTGTCAGGGGGCGCCGTTGAAAAACTGTTTTTT. Encoded protein: CASSLSGGAVEKLFF.

V is TRBV29-1 and J is TRBJ2-2; TRBD1 matches at 10 bases. V was clipped by 3 bases and J by 4 bases; unmatched bases: 11. This CDR3 spans 17 amino acids. CDR1 and CDR2 from the germline V gene are SQVTM and ANQGSEA. CDR3 in DNA: TGCAGCGTTGATCCGGGACAGGGGATCCAGGGCACCGGGGAGCTGTTTTTT. It encodes CSVDPGQGIQGTGELFF.

The chain recombines TRBV18 with TRBJ1-1; the D gene is possibly TRBD1 (5 bases). V lost 2 bases and J 6 bases, leaving 13 bases between the germline ends. The germline CDR1 and CDR2 sequences are KGHSH and LQKENI. The CDR3 is 14 residues long. The CDR3 reads CASSPLTRGAEAFF. The CDR3 nucleotides are TGTGCCAGCTCACCATTGACAAGAGGGGCTGAAGCTTTCTTT.

A few counts support this clonotype. Written as DNA, the CDR3 is TGTGCCAGCAGCGTAGTTGGGGACACAGATACGCAGTATTTT. This sequence encodes CASSVVGDTDTQYF. V is TRBV9 and J is TRBJ2-3, with D unclear. Looked up from germline, CDR1 is SGDLS and CDR2 is YYNGEE. The CDR3 spans 14 residues. The V end was cut by 0 bases, the J end by 2 bases, with 7 bases between.

The chain links TRBV9 to TRBJ2-6; 10 positions agree with TRBD1. Germline V gives CDR1 SGDLS, CDR2 YYNGEE. This CDR3 comprises 15 residues. V lost 3 bases to trimming and J lost 5 bases; unmatched junction nucleotides: 2. The CDR3 is CASSGDRGRANVLTF. CDR3 in DNA: TGTGCCAGCAGCGGGGACAGGGGCAGGGCCAACGTCCTGACTTTC.

In its sample, this clonotype was seen many times. J is TRBJ2-7 and V is TRBV27; 7 positions agree with TRBD1. This CDR3 comprises 14 residues. V shed 5 bases and J 0 bases; nucleotides not matched to a gene: 4. Germline CDR1 is MNHEY and CDR2 is SMNVEV (reference sequence). As DNA, the CDR3 is TGTGCCAGCAGTCGACAGGGCAGCTCCTACGAGCAGTACTTC. Translated, it gives CASSRQGSSYEQYF.

The chain carries TRBV5-1 and TRBJ1-1; 7 bases fit TRBD1. The germline V gene encodes CDR1 SGHRS and CDR2 YFSETQ. V lost 4 bases and J lost 4; bases outside the gene matches: 7. The CDR3 loop spans 14 amino acids. CDR3 in amino acids: CASSDQGGFTEAFF. CDR3 DNA: TGCGCCAGCAGCGACCAGGGGGGTTTCACTGAAGCTTTCTTT.

This rearrangement joins TRBV6-1 to TRBJ2-2; 7 bases are a match to TRBD2. V lost 4 bases to trimming and J lost 7 bases; unmatched junction nucleotides: 6. This CDR3 comprises 14 residues. Germline values: CDR1 MNHNS, CDR2 SASEGT. The chain's CDR3 is CASSVTSVVGELFF. The CDR3, as DNA: TGTGCCAGCAGTGTTACTAGCGTCGTCGGGGAGCTGTTTTTT.

The table lists this clonotype with many counts. The chain employs TRBV6-1 and TRBJ2-1; 7 bases line up with TRBD2. With 4 bases clipped from V and 7 bases from J, the junction kept 7 bases outside the gene matches. Germline CDR1 reads MNHNS; CDR2 reads SASEGT. The CDR3 length is 14 residues. In DNA, the CDR3 is TGTGCCAGCAGTGCCGGGACTACCTTGAATGAGCAGTTCTTC. Translating gives CASSAGTTLNEQFF.

This clonotype was seen at least ten times. The chain uses TRBV12-5 and TRBJ2-3; TRBD2 agrees at 13 bases. Germline V gene sequence: CDR1 LGHNT, CDR2 FRNRAP. After removal of 3 bases from V and 4 bases from J, the junction contained 1 base not matched to a gene. This CDR3 spans 15 amino acids. In DNA, the CDR3 is TGTGCTAGTGGTTTCGGACTAGCGGGGGCAGATACGCAGTATTTT. Amino acids: CASGFGLAGADTQYF.

This clonotype was counted at least ten times. V and J are TRBV7-6 and TRBJ2-3; a weak D match, TRBD2 (5 bases). Trimming left V 5 bases short and J 5 bases short, with 17 bases between. CDR3 length: 15 residues. The germline V gene encodes CDR1 SGHVS and CDR2 FNYEAQ. The CDR3: CASSRLTGSGDTQYF. Written as DNA, the CDR3 is TGTGCCAGCAGCCGATTAACGGGAAGTGGAGATACGCAGTATTTT. The entire variable domain, with the rest obtained from reference TRBV7-6 and TRBJ2-3, is as follows: GAGVSQSPRYKVTKRGQDVALRCDPISGHVSLYWYRQALGQGPEFLTYFNYEAQQDKSGLPNDRFSAERPEGSISTLTIQRTEQRDSAMYRCASSRLTGSGDTQYFGPGTRLTVL.

The table lists this clonotype with many counts. The chain has TRBV7-6 and TRBJ1-1; 8 positions agree with TRBD1. V dropped 5 bases and J dropped 5; count of bases not matched to a gene: 10. Germline lookup yields CDR1 SGHVS and CDR2 FNYEAQ. The CDR3 covers 15 residues. CDR3 sequence: CASSPLGTGKTEAFF. CDR3 DNA: TGTGCCAGCAGCCCCCTTGGGACAGGAAAAACTGAAGCTTTCTTT.

This clonotype showed up just a few times. V and J are TRBV10-3 and TRBJ2-2; no firm D call. The length of the CDR3 is 16 residues. Trimming removed 10 bases from V and 3 bases from J, with 21 bases in between. Germline V lookup: CDR1 ENHRY, CDR2 SYGVKD. The CDR3 nucleotides read TGTGCCACCGGCACTCCGACGGAGCTATACACCGGGGAGCTGTTTTTT. This gives the protein CATGTPTELYTGELFF.

This clonotype was found a few times. V is TRBV4-1 and J is TRBJ2-7; no clear D. The CDR3 loop spans 13 amino acids. Germline V gene lookup returns CDR1 MGHRA and CDR2 YSYEKL. Trimming took 1 base from V and 2 from J, leaving 6 bases between them. CDR3 sequence: CASSQVLTYEQYF. The CDR3 nucleotides read TGCGCCAGCAGCCAAGTGTTGACCTACGAGCAGTACTTC.

V gene TRBV2 combines with J gene TRBJ2-7; D call uncertain. V shed 6 bases and J shed 0 bases, with 6 bases lying between them. The CDR3 loop spans 12 amino acids. Germline CDR1 reads SNHLY; CDR2 reads FYNNEI. Here the CDR3 DNA reads TGTGCCAGCAGGTACAACTCCTACGAGCAGTACTTC. Protein: CASRYNSYEQYF.

This clonotype was seen ten or more times. The rearrangement uses TRBV19 and TRBJ2-7; a weak D match, TRBD1 (6 bases). The CDR3 is made up of 14 amino acids. Trimming took off 4 bases at V and 2 bases at J, with 12 bases between the two ends. Germline-derived CDR1 and CDR2 are LNHDA and SQIVND (reference sequence). The CDR3 reads CASSTRQVAYEQYF. In DNA form, the CDR3 reads TGTGCCAGTAGTACCAGACAGGTCGCCTACGAGCAGTACTTC. The complete variable domain, with remaining parts taken from reference TRBV19 and TRBJ2-7, reads DGGITQSPKYLFRKEGQNVTLSCEQNLNHDAMYWYRQDPGQGLRLIYYSQIVNDFQKGDIAEGYSVSREKKESFPLTVTSAQKNPTAFYLCASSTRQVAYEQYFGPGTRLTVT.

This clonotype occurred many times. J is TRBJ2-1 and V is TRBV11-2; no clear D gene. Germline V lookup: CDR1 SGHAT, CDR2 FQNNGV. Trimming removed 1 base from V and 8 bases from J, with 6 bases in between. There are 12 residues in the CDR3. In DNA, the CDR3 is TGTGCCAGCAGCTTAGGACCCCATGAGCAGTTCTTC. Residues: CASSLGPHEQFF.

The sample holds many counts of this clonotype. The chain joins TRBV29-1 to TRBJ2-3; 9 bases map to TRBD2. The V gene's germline CDR1 is SQVTM and CDR2 ANQGSEA. V was clipped by 3 bases and J by 4 bases; unmatched bases: 5. This CDR3 comprises 14 residues. The DNA of the CDR3 is TGCAGCGTTGATAGTAGCGGGGGCCCAGATACGCAGTATTTT. Its translation: CSVDSSGGPDTQYF.

In its sample, this clonotype was seen once. The chain combines TRBV10-1 with TRBJ2-3; the D gene is possibly TRBD2 (6 bases). Between the trimmed V and J ends, which lost 6 bases and 4 bases, there was a span of 11 bases. Germline lookup yields CDR1 WNHNN and CDR2 SYGVQD (reference sequence). The CDR3 totals 13 residues. The CDR3 reads CASSDSGSDTQYF. The CDR3 DNA is TGCGCCAGCAGCGACAGCGGGTCAGATACGCAGTATTTT.

This clonotype was recorded many times. CDR3 DNA: TGCGCCAGCAGCTTGGCCTCGAACACCGGGGAGCTGTTTTTT. Translated, it gives CASSLASNTGELFF. V gene TRBV5-1 combines with J gene TRBJ2-2; D not resolved. The CDR3 contains 14 residues. V lost 0 bases and J lost 0, with 3 bases in between. CDR1 is SGHRS and CDR2 is YFSETQ in the germline V gene. Supplemented by reference TRBV5-1 and TRBJ2-2, the full variable domain reads KAGVTQTPRYLIKTRGQQVTLSCSPISGHRSVSWYQQTPGQGLQFLFEYFSETQRNKGNFPGRFSGRQFSNSRSEMNVSTLELGDSALYLCASSLASNTGELFFGEGSRLTVL.

This clonotype was recorded at least ten times. The chain uses TRBV5-1 and TRBJ2-1, with D tentatively TRBD1 (6 bases). The CDR3 totals 14 residues. Per germline, CDR1 SGHRS and CDR2 YFSETQ. V was pared by 0 bases and J by 7 bases, with 11 bases between. The CDR3 loop reads CASSLEQGRNEQFF. The DNA of the CDR3 is TGCGCCAGCAGCTTGGAACAGGGACGGAATGAGCAGTTCTTC.

The chain has TRBV11-3 and TRBJ2-1; the D gene is possibly TRBD1 (5 bases). The V gene's germline CDR1 is SGHNT and CDR2 YENEEA. Trimming took 2 bases from V and 5 from J, leaving 13 bases between them. CDR3 length: 15 residues. CDR3 in DNA: TGTGCCAGCAGCTTATATCCACAGGATAACAATGAGCAGTTCTTC. It specifies CASSLYPQDNNEQFF.